The present entry profiles one TCR beta chain with its context. Its target is not known. This sample stems from a study of cytomegalovirus exposure and HLA in healthy donors. Regarding the study as a whole: When a later analysis compared HLA-associated TCR beta chains with equally common others, the HLA-associated chains turned out to be more clonally expanded and to have lower generation probabilities. The study designated 164 TCR beta chains cytomegalovirus-associated.

Use of 60 Vbeta and 13 Jbeta primers characterized the PCR. Sequenced by immunoSEQ multiplex PCR; TCRdb stores in-frame clones only, minus some. The sample data list approximately 190,000 clones. The CDR3 has 13 amino acids. V gave up 8 bases and J gave up 1 base, with 12 bases separating them. Germline lookup yields CDR1 SNHLY and CDR2 FYNNEI. This TCR came from a man in his thirties or forties in good health and CMV-seronegative. The V call is TRBV2, the J call TRBJ2-7; D is unclear. Sequenced material: PBMCs. CDR3: CASLRDLSYEQYF. In DNA, the CDR3 is TGTGCCAGCTTGAGAGATTTGTCCTACGAGCAGTACTTC.